The rows below give T cell receptor beta chains drawn from one sample of a study of human T cells and chemical hapten exposure. TCRdb re-called the RACE reads with MiXCR, one entry per CDR3 protein. The sample consists of some 77,000 distinct CDR3 sequences, 9% to 12% of them appearing once. The sample consisted of whole blood, taken in connection with sensitization to the hapten diphenylcyclopropenone (DPC). Every receptor here comes from a woman aged 50 to 60 with alopecia areata. Some clones in this sample may be carry-over from other donors' samples. CDR3s include the opening cysteine and the closing phenylalanine or tryptophan. D genes are given only for firm matches. Only part of the rows carry a size: once, few, many, or a class if the clone is expanded.

clone size: few
V gene: TRBV27
D gene: .
J gene: TRBJ2-5
CDR3 protein: CASGREIGETQYF
CDR3 DNA: TGTGCCAGCGGGAGAGAAATAGGAGAGACCCAGTACTTC

clone size: .
V gene: TRBV20-1
D gene: .
J gene: TRBJ2-7
CDR3 protein: CSGGGTASYEQYF
CDR3 DNA: TGCAGTGGGGGAGGGACAGCCTCCTACGAGCAGTACTTC

clone size: .
V gene: TRBV7-9
D gene: .
J gene: TRBJ2-7
CDR3 protein: CASSLAQADSYEQYF
CDR3 DNA: TGTGCCAGCAGCTTGGCACAGGCCGACTCCTACGAGCAGTACTTC

clone size: .
V gene: TRBV7-7
D gene: .
J gene: TRBJ2-1
CDR3 protein: CASSSSQSSYNEQFF
CDR3 DNA: TGTGCTAGCAGCTCTAGCCAGAGCTCCTACAATGAGCAGTTCTTC

clone size: few
V gene: TRBV5-1
D gene: .
J gene: TRBJ2-1
CDR3 protein: CASSLTTTYNEQFF
CDR3 DNA: TGCGCCAGCAGCTTGACTACTACTTACAATGAGCAGTTCTTC

clone size: many
V gene: TRBV7-9
D gene: .
J gene: TRBJ2-4
CDR3 protein: CASSRKDIQYF
CDR3 DNA: TGTGCCAGCAGTCGAAAGGACATTCAGTACTTC

clone size: .
V gene: TRBV9
D gene: .
J gene: TRBJ1-1
CDR3 protein: CASSVVLGATEAFF
CDR3 DNA: TGTGCCAGCAGCGTAGTTTTGGGGGCAACTGAAGCTTTCTTT

clone size: few
V gene: TRBV30
D gene: .
J gene: TRBJ2-7
CDR3 protein: CAWRDTSRVSYEQYF
CDR3 DNA: TGTGCCTGGAGGGACACTAGCAGAGTCTCCTACGAGCAGTACTTC

clone size: few
V gene: TRBV19
D gene: .
J gene: TRBJ1-6
CDR3 protein: CASRLGRSYNSPLHF
CDR3 DNA: TGTGCCAGTAGGCTCGGACGGTCCTATAATTCACCCCTCCACTTT

clone size: many
V gene: TRBV6-2/TRBV6-3
D gene: .
J gene: TRBJ2-5
CDR3 protein: CASSWGTPGTQYF
CDR3 DNA: TGTGCCAGCAGTTGGGGAACTCCGGGGACCCAGTACTTC

clone size: many
V gene: TRBV29-1
D gene: .
J gene: TRBJ2-7
CDR3 protein: CSVGGLPGRASYEQYF
CDR3 DNA: TGCAGCGTTGGGGGGCTACCGGGACGGGCCTCCTACGAGCAGTACTTC

clone size: few
V gene: TRBV11-2
D gene: .
J gene: TRBJ1-1
CDR3 protein: CASTPMTEAFF
CDR3 DNA: TGTGCCAGCACCCCGATGACTGAAGCTTTCTTT

clone size: many
V gene: TRBV24-1
D gene: .
J gene: TRBJ1-5
CDR3 protein: CATSDPGRDQPQHF
CDR3 DNA: TGTGCCACCAGTGATCCGGGACGGGATCAGCCCCAGCATTTT

clone size: few
V gene: TRBV2
D gene: TRBD1
J gene: TRBJ1-4
CDR3 protein: CASFRDRDEKLFF
CDR3 DNA: TGTGCCAGCTTCCGGGACAGGGATGAAAAACTGTTTTTT

clone size: .
V gene: TRBV6-5
D gene: .
J gene: TRBJ2-3
CDR3 protein: CASIPTRGGTQYF
CDR3 DNA: TGTGCCAGCATTCCCACGAGGGGTGGTACGCAGTATTTT

clone size: .
V gene: TRBV24-1
D gene: .
J gene: TRBJ1-1
CDR3 protein: CATSDPWQGEAFF
CDR3 DNA: TGTGCCACCAGTGACCCGTGGCAGGGGGAAGCTTTCTTT

clone size: .
V gene: TRBV21-1
D gene: .
J gene: TRBJ1-1
CDR3 protein: CASSKGPTGPSTEAFF
CDR3 DNA: TGTGCCAGCAGCAAAGGGCCCACAGGGCCAAGCACTGAAGCTTTCTTT

clone size: .
V gene: TRBV7-6
D gene: TRBD1
J gene: TRBJ1-3
CDR3 protein: CASSSGTVGNTIYF
CDR3 DNA: TGTGCCAGCAGCTCGGGGACAGTCGGAAACACCATATATTTT

clone size: .
V gene: TRBV19
D gene: .
J gene: TRBJ1-2
CDR3 protein: CASSILQAYYGYTF
CDR3 DNA: TGTGCCAGTAGTATTCTACAGGCCTACTATGGCTACACCTTC

clone size: .
V gene: TRBV12-3/TRBV12-4
D gene: TRBD1
J gene: TRBJ2-2
CDR3 protein: CVSSPQGVTGELFF
CDR3 DNA: TGTGTCAGCAGTCCACAGGGGGTCACCGGGGAGCTGTTTTTT

clone size: many
V gene: TRBV7-9
D gene: .
J gene: TRBJ1-2
CDR3 protein: CASSLESLRYGYGYTF
CDR3 DNA: TGTGCCAGCAGCTTAGAATCTCTTCGATATGGCTATGGCTACACCTTC

clone size: .
V gene: TRBV7-2
D gene: .
J gene: TRBJ2-4
CDR3 protein: CASSSPAWGQGAKNIQYF
CDR3 DNA: TGTGCCAGCAGCTCCCCAGCTTGGGGGCAGGGAGCCAAAAACATTCAGTACTTC

clone size: few
V gene: TRBV7-2
D gene: TRBD1
J gene: TRBJ2-5
CDR3 protein: CASSQGRGPETQYF
CDR3 DNA: TGTGCCAGCAGCCAAGGCAGGGGGCCTGAGACCCAGTACTTC

clone size: .
V gene: TRBV6-5
D gene: TRBD1
J gene: TRBJ2-7
CDR3 protein: CASRPGTVYEQYF
CDR3 DNA: TGTGCCAGCAGACCCGGGACAGTCTACGAGCAGTACTTC

clone size: few
V gene: TRBV27
D gene: .
J gene: TRBJ1-5
CDR3 protein: CASSWTDYSNQPQHF
CDR3 DNA: TGTGCCAGCAGTTGGACAGACTATAGCAATCAGCCCCAGCATTTT

clone size: .
V gene: TRBV7-2
D gene: .
J gene: TRBJ2-7
CDR3 protein: CASSRLAYSYEQYF
CDR3 DNA: TGTGCCAGCAGCCGGCTAGCGTATTCCTACGAGCAGTACTTC

clone size: few
V gene: TRBV5-8
D gene: .
J gene: TRBJ2-7
CDR3 protein: CASSPLRGRNSYEQYF
CDR3 DNA: TGTGCCAGCAGCCCCCTGAGGGGTCGTAACTCCTACGAGCAGTACTTC

clone size: few
V gene: TRBV7-8
D gene: TRBD2
J gene: TRBJ2-2
CDR3 protein: CASTAGFNTGELFF
CDR3 DNA: TGTGCCAGCACAGCGGGATTCAACACCGGGGAGCTGTTTTTT

clone size: few
V gene: TRBV28
D gene: .
J gene: TRBJ2-5
CDR3 protein: CASSLPLLETQYF
CDR3 DNA: TGTGCCAGCAGTTTACCCCTCCTGGAGACCCAGTACTTC

clone size: few
V gene: TRBV11-2
D gene: TRBD1
J gene: TRBJ2-7
CDR3 protein: CASSSRGQGNEQYF
CDR3 DNA: TGTGCCAGCAGCTCCCGGGGACAGGGAAACGAGCAGTACTTC

clone size: .
V gene: TRBV11-1
D gene: .
J gene: TRBJ1-1
CDR3 protein: CASSLVLWGSTEAFF
CDR3 DNA: TGTGCCAGCAGCTTAGTACTCTGGGGGTCCACTGAAGCTTTCTTT

clone size: many
V gene: TRBV29-1
D gene: TRBD1
J gene: TRBJ1-5
CDR3 protein: CSVVLQGAGNQPQHF
CDR3 DNA: TGCAGCGTTGTCTTGCAGGGGGCTGGCAATCAGCCCCAGCATTTT

clone size: few
V gene: TRBV12-5
D gene: TRBD2
J gene: TRBJ2-1
CDR3 protein: CASGTGTSGRGEQFF
CDR3 DNA: TGTGCTAGTGGCACCGGGACTAGCGGGAGAGGTGAGCAGTTCTTC

clone size: few
V gene: TRBV10-3
D gene: TRBD1
J gene: TRBJ1-5
CDR3 protein: CAISVGTGGQAGPQHF
CDR3 DNA: TGTGCCATCAGTGTGGGGACAGGGGGCCAGGCAGGGCCCCAGCATTTT

clone size: many
V gene: TRBV18
D gene: .
J gene: TRBJ2-3
CDR3 protein: CASSPYVPPGDTQYF
CDR3 DNA: TGTGCCAGCTCACCCTACGTGCCTCCAGGAGATACGCAGTATTTT

clone size: few
V gene: TRBV4-1
D gene: .
J gene: TRBJ2-7
CDR3 protein: CASIPYGLRSSYEQYF
CDR3 DNA: TGCGCCAGCATCCCTTACGGGCTTAGGAGCTCCTACGAGCAGTACTTC

clone size: few
V gene: TRBV7-2
D gene: TRBD1
J gene: TRBJ2-2
CDR3 protein: CASGRDRDTGELFF
CDR3 DNA: TGTGCCAGCGGAAGGGACAGGGACACCGGGGAGCTGTTTTTT

clone size: .
V gene: TRBV6-1
D gene: .
J gene: TRBJ1-1
CDR3 protein: CASSRPGDTEAFF
CDR3 DNA: TGTGCCAGCAGCCGGCCGGGAGACACTGAAGCTTTCTTT

clone size: many
V gene: TRBV3-2
D gene: .
J gene: TRBJ1-1
CDR3 protein: CASSPLDTEAFF
CDR3 DNA: TGTGCCAGCAGCCCGTTGGACACTGAAGCTTTCTTT

clone size: few
V gene: TRBV7-3
D gene: TRBD2
J gene: TRBJ2-3
CDR3 protein: CASSPRGELLTDTQYF
CDR3 DNA: TGTGCCAGCAGCCCCCGGGGGGAACTCCTCACAGATACGCAGTATTTT

clone size: .
V gene: TRBV27
D gene: .
J gene: TRBJ2-1
CDR3 protein: CASSLDPTRVFF
CDR3 DNA: TGTGCCAGCAGTCTCGATCCGACTAGGGTGTTCTTC